Below, 29 T cell receptor beta chains from the same sample are listed, as sequenced in a study of post-analysis software for immune sequencing data. Study-wide points: Controls had lower frequencies than patients of 4 or 5 TRBV segments, which included TRBV5-6, TRBV5-1 and TRBV20-1.

TCR beta cDNA libraries included unique molecular identifiers. TCRdb re-derived calls from the PCR reads in MiXCR, one entry per CDR3 protein. The table records about 190,000 distinct CDR3 sequences, 25% to 30% of them present only once. These receptors are not linked to any known antigen. Sequenced sample: blood. The receptor set was obtained from a girl aged 2 to 17 with multiple sclerosis.

This clonotype was picked up a small number of times. The J gene is TRBJ1-1, the V gene TRBV14; the D is unclear. The germline CDR1 and CDR2 sequences are SGHDN and FVKESK. The germline V and J ends were trimmed by 1 base and 6 bases, with 9 bases remaining between them. The length of the CDR3 is 13 residues. Written as DNA, the CDR3 is TGTGCCAGCAGCCAAGCCCTGCTCGCTGAAGCTTTCTTT. It specifies CASSQALLAEAFF.

V gene TRBV6-1 combines with J gene TRBJ2-2; D remains unclear. CDR1 MNHNS and CDR2 SASEGT come from the germline V gene. V lost 1 base and J 1 base, leaving 4 bases between the germline ends. The CDR3 is made up of 14 amino acids. CDR3 sequence reads: CASSEELNTGELFF. DNA for the CDR3: TGTGCCAGCAGTGAAGAGCTGAACACCGGGGAGCTGTTTTTT.

V is TRBV2 and J is TRBJ2-3; 9 nucleotides agree with TRBD2. Germline CDR1 is SNHLY and CDR2 is FYNNEI. This CDR3 has 16 amino acids. Unmatched junction bases numbered 17, after V lost 10 bases and J lost 6 bases. The CDR3 nucleotides are TGTGCCAATTCCGAACAAGCGGGGGGAAGTTCTGATACGCAGTATTTT. This sequence encodes CANSEQAGGSSDTQYF.

This clonotype came up a few times. This chain joins TRBV6-2 or TRBV6-3 and TRBJ2-3, with 7 nucleotides matching TRBD2. This CDR3 contains 15 residues. The germline CDR1 and CDR2 sequences are MNHEY and SVGEGT. With V trimmed by 7 bases and J by 3 bases, 10 bases remained unmatched. The CDR3 protein is CASTFTGTNTDTQYF. DNA of the CDR3: TGTGCCAGCACCTTCACCGGGACTAATACAGATACGCAGTATTTT.

This clonotype was counted ten times or more. This chain links TRBV5-1 with TRBJ2-1, with 9 bases identical to TRBD2. Germline V CDR1 and CDR2: SGHRS, YFSETQ. The ends lost 7 bases at V and 8 bases at J; junction bases unmatched: 7. This CDR3 has 13 amino acids. The CDR3: CASRKREADEQFF. The CDR3 nucleotides are TGCGCCAGCCGGAAGCGGGAGGCCGATGAGCAGTTCTTC.

This clonotype was seen a handful of times. The CDR3 reads CASSSPGTGVRNTIYF. CDR3 DNA: TGTGCCAGCAGTTCACCCGGGACAGGGGTTAGAAACACCATATATTTT. The chain uses TRBV28 and TRBJ1-3; 10 bases align to TRBD1. The CDR3 loop spans 16 amino acids. Germline V gene sequence: CDR1 MDHEN, CDR2 SYDVKM. With V trimmed by 4 bases and J by 5 bases, 8 bases remained unmatched.

Of note for this clonotype: A single base separates this from a much larger clone, so it may be a read error. The V call is TRBV7-8, the J call TRBJ2-7; TRBD2 agrees at 9 bases. The CDR3 runs 16 residues. The ends lost 4 bases at V and 2 bases at J; junction bases unmatched: 9. CDR1 is SGHVS, CDR2 FQNEAQ, per germline. The CDR3 reads CASSSQLAGSPYEQYF. The DNA of the CDR3 is TGTGCCAGCAGCTCTCAACTAGCGGGTAGCCCCTACGAGCAGTACTTC.

V gene TRBV28 combines with J gene TRBJ2-3, with D possibly TRBD2 on 6 matching bases. The germline V and J ends were trimmed by 4 bases and 3 bases, with 11 bases remaining between them. Germline V gene data show CDR1 as MDHEN and CDR2 as SYDVKM. This CDR3 comprises 14 residues. CDR3 nucleotides: TGTGCCAGCAGTTCGCCTGGAGGGACAGATACGCAGTATTTT. Its translation is CASSSPGGTDTQYF.

This clonotype occurred many times. The V and J genes are TRBV6-4 and TRBJ2-7, with unresolved D. Germline CDR1 is MRHNA and CDR2 is SNTAGT. The CDR3 covers 12 residues. With 6 bases removed from V and 6 bases from J, the gap between germline ends came to 12 bases. In nucleotides, the CDR3 is TGTGCCAGCAGGGAAACAGTAACCGAGCAGTACTTC. It encodes CASRETVTEQYF.

This clonotype was observed many times. The chain links TRBV7-2 to TRBJ2-7; no clear D. There are 13 residues in the CDR3. Trimming stripped 5 bases from V and 5 bases from J, with 13 bases between. In germline, CDR1 is SGHTA, CDR2 FQGNSA. CDR3 bases: TGTGCCAGCAGCCCCCGACTGAGAAACGAGCAGTACTTC. The encoded protein is CASSPRLRNEQYF.

This clonotype occurred many times. An end of the junction does not agree with germline; a read error may underlie this. This chain connects TRBV12-3 or TRBV12-4 to TRBJ2-5, with a weak D call TRBD1 (6 bases). This CDR3 region has 16 residues. This chain's CDR3 is CASSTVTMGHQENQYF. CDR3 nucleotide sequence: TGTGCCAGCAGTACCGTCACGATGGGACACCAAGAGAACCAGTACTTC.

This clonotype has ten or more counts. The rearrangement joins TRBV7-9 to TRBJ2-5; 10 nucleotides align to TRBD1. The CDR3 spans 15 residues. The trim removed 3 bases at V and 4 bases at J, leaving 5 bases unmatched. Per germline, CDR1 SEHNR and CDR2 FQNEAQ (reference sequence). CDR3 nucleotide sequence: TGTGCCAGCAGCTTGGGGGACAGGGGATCAGAGACCCAGTACTTC. Translating it yields CASSLGDRGSETQYF. The complete variable domain, with remaining parts taken from reference TRBV7-9 and TRBJ2-5, reads DTGVSQNPRHKITKRGQNVTFRCDPISEHNRLYWYRQTLGQGPEFLTYFQNEAQLEKSRLLSDRFSAERPKGSFSTLEIQRTEQGDSAMYLCASSLGDRGSETQYFGPGTRLLVL.

This rearrangement joins TRBV6-2 or TRBV6-3 to TRBJ2-1; D is possibly TRBD1 or TRBD2 (6 bases each). Germline V lookup: CDR1 MNHEY, CDR2 SVGEGT. With 0 bases removed from V and 8 bases from J, the gap between germline ends came to 14 bases. The CDR3 extends over 15 amino acids. The CDR3 is CASSYSEGGPDEQFF. In DNA, the CDR3 is TGTGCCAGCAGTTACTCGGAGGGGGGTCCCGATGAGCAGTTCTTC.

The CDR3 DNA follows: TGTGCCAGCACCAGGGATGTGGGTCGCAATCAGCCCCAGCATTTT. Its translation is CASTRDVGRNQPQHF. This sequence joins TRBV2 and TRBJ1-5, with a weak D call TRBD1 (5 bases). The germline gives CDR1 SNHLY, CDR2 FYNNEI. The CDR3 sequence is 15 residues long. V was pared by 7 bases and J by 2 bases, with 15 bases between.

This clonotype turned up a few times. V gene TRBV7-9 combines with J gene TRBJ2-7; the match to TRBD1 covers 8 bases. This CDR3 spans 15 amino acids. The junction had 7 bases not matched to a gene; V was cut back by 6 bases and J by 0 bases. Germline V gene sequence: CDR1 SEHNR, CDR2 FQNEAQ (reference sequence). CDR3 loop: CASSPQGASSYEQYF. CDR3 coding DNA: TGTGCCAGCAGTCCTCAGGGGGCTAGCTCCTACGAGCAGTACTTC.

Of note for this clonotype: With a much larger clone just one base away, this may be a read error. This chain connects TRBV2 to TRBJ2-7, with D perhaps matching TRBD2 (6 bases). This CDR3 has 12 amino acids. Per germline, CDR1 SNHLY and CDR2 FYNNEI. DNA for the CDR3: TGTGCCAGCAGTGGGGGCGGTCGGGAGCGGTACTTC. It specifies CASSGGGRERYF.

In its sample, this clonotype was seen a few times. The chain has TRBV18 and TRBJ2-3; 13 nucleotides match TRBD2. Germline V gene sequence: CDR1 KGHSH, CDR2 LQKENI. With V trimmed by 1 base and J by 8 bases, 12 bases remained unmatched. There are 18 residues in the CDR3. The CDR3, as DNA: TGTGCCAGCTCACCACTCCGACTAGCGGGAGGCGATCTTGGTACGCAGTATTTT. Translation: CASSPLRLAGGDLGTQYF.

This clonotype was detected a few times. The J gene is TRBJ2-2, the V gene TRBV20-1, with a tentative D call TRBD1 (5 bases). This CDR3 region has 12 residues. Deletions cut 6 bases from V and 7 bases from J, with 12 bases between. The germline CDR1 and CDR2 sequences are DFQATT and SNEGSKA (reference sequence). CDR3 sequence reads: CSADRRGGELFF. CDR3 nucleotides: TGCAGTGCGGACCGTAGGGGCGGGGAGCTGTTTTTT.

Worth noting for this clonotype: A single base separates this from a much larger clone, so it may be a read error. The chain carries TRBV5-5 and TRBJ2-1; 12 nucleotides line up with TRBD1. The J call may not be correct, given that the DNA end is closer to TRBJ2-7. The CDR3 sequence is 15 residues long. The germline V gene has CDR1 SGHKS and CDR2 YYEKEE (reference sequence). The DNA for the CDR3 is TGTGCCAGTAACATTGGGACAGGGGGCTACAATGAGCAGTACTTC. Its protein is CASNIGTGGYNEQYF.

This clonotype was seen many times. CDR3 DNA: TGTGCCAGCAGCTTAGGACTAGATGAAGAGTACTTC. Its protein is CASSLGLDEEYF. The chain employs TRBV11-1 and TRBJ2-5; D perhaps matches TRBD2 (6 bases). The CDR3 runs to 12 residues. From germline, CDR1 is SGHAT and CDR2 FQDESV (reference sequence). V lost 1 base, J lost 12 bases, and 12 bases lay in between.

This clonotype was found many times. This chain joins TRBV29-1 and TRBJ2-1; tentative D call: TRBD2 (6 bases). Trimming cost V 6 bases and J 9 bases, with 18 bases left between them. From germline, CDR1 is SQVTM and CDR2 ANQGSEA. The CDR3 totals 13 residues. This CDR3 reads CSVGSMGGGEQFF. DNA of the CDR3: TGCAGCGTGGGCTCGATGGGGGGAGGTGAGCAGTTCTTC.

The chain couples TRBV12-3 or TRBV12-4 to TRBJ2-1, with 8 nucleotides matching TRBD1. CDR3 size: 17 residues. V lost 3 bases, J lost 6 bases, and 13 bases stayed unmatched. CDR3 protein: CASSFLVDRGLVNEQFF. CDR3 nucleotide sequence: TGTGCCAGCAGTTTCTTAGTCGACAGGGGATTGGTCAATGAGCAGTTCTTC.

In the case of this clonotype: A clone one base away is much larger, so this may be a read error. The chain joins TRBV20-1 to TRBJ1-2; 10 bases line up with TRBD1. This CDR3 contains 13 residues. V trimming: 6 bases; J trimming: 5 bases; junction bases outside the gene matches: 6. The V gene's germline CDR1 is DFQATT and CDR2 SNEGSKA (reference sequence). DNA of the CDR3: TGCAGTGCAAACTGGGACAGGGGATATGGCTACACCTTC. Protein product: CSANWDRGYGYTF.

The chain combines TRBV29-1 with TRBJ2-2; TRBD1 might be the D (6 bases). V was pared by 6 bases and J by 1 base, with 12 bases between. The germline V gene encodes CDR1 SQVTM and CDR2 ANQGSEA. This CDR3 is 14 amino acids long. CDR3 nucleotides: TGCAGCGTCCGGACGGACAGGAACACCGGGGAGCTGTTTTTT. Protein product: CSVRTDRNTGELFF.

The chain has TRBV5-1 and TRBJ2-7; 8 bases are shared with TRBD1. V was clipped by 2 bases and J by 7 bases; unmatched bases: 8. Germline CDR1 and CDR2: SGHRS and YFSETQ. This CDR3 contains 14 residues. The CDR3 coding sequence is TGCGCCAGCAGCTTTTCAGGGGGCGCGAGGGAGCAGTACTTC. Protein sequence: CASSFSGGAREQYF.

In this sample, this clonotype turned up many times. The chain has TRBV28 and TRBJ2-1; 12 nucleotides line up with TRBD2. V lost 4 bases and J lost 4; bases outside the gene matches: 5. The germline V gene encodes CDR1 MDHEN and CDR2 SYDVKM. The CDR3 is 16 amino acids. CDR3 amino acids: CASSWGLAGNYNEQFF. CDR3 DNA: TGTGCCAGCAGTTGGGGACTAGCGGGCAATTACAATGAGCAGTTCTTC.

Many counts were recorded for this clonotype. The V gene is TRBV20-1, the J gene TRBJ2-7; D is tentatively TRBD1 or TRBD2 (5 bases each). CDR3 length equals 14 residues. The V end was cut by 1 base, the J end by 0 bases, with 10 bases between. The germline V gene has CDR1 DFQATT and CDR2 SNEGSKA (reference sequence). The CDR3 DNA follows: TGCAGTGCTAGAGGGGACGGGGTCTCCTACGAGCAGTACTTC. It encodes CSARGDGVSYEQYF.

In this sample, this clonotype turned up many times. V gene TRBV7-8 combines with J gene TRBJ2-7, with 9 bases fitting TRBD2. V trimming: 5 bases; J trimming: 0 bases; junction bases outside the gene matches: 14. Germline CDR1 SGHVS, CDR2 FQNEAQ. The CDR3 is 18 amino acids. The CDR3: CASSAAGGYEDDSYEQYF. The CDR3 DNA reads TGTGCCAGCAGCGCGGCGGGAGGGTACGAGGACGACTCCTACGAGCAGTACTTC.

As for this clonotype: A much more abundant neighbour one base away suggests this may be a read error. The DNA of the CDR3 is TGTGCCAGCACCCCAATGCGGGGCATGAGTAACAATGAGCAGTTCTTC. Its translation: CASTPMRGMSNNEQFF. This chain joins TRBV12-3 or TRBV12-4 and TRBJ2-1; possibly TRBD2 for D (6 bases). This CDR3 region has 16 residues. The germline V and J ends were trimmed by 7 bases and 5 bases, with 21 bases remaining between them.